The clone carrying this T cell receptor beta chain was counted between two and nine times. What it binds is not known. CD8 cells classed as naive were CD45RO-negative and positively selected for CCR7, excluding terminally differentiated effector memory CD45RA+ cells. Nashville, Tennessee was home to all donors, who were Caucasian adults. The CDR3 spans 15 residues. The V and J ends lost 2 bases and 2 bases, in that order; junction bases with no gene match: 3. Germline V CDR1 and CDR2: SEHNR, FQNEAQ (reference sequence). The repertoire was sequenced with immunoSEQ multiplex PCR; TCRdb's copy has only in-frame clones and lacks some. Of about 1.9 million clones in the sample, just under 95% are singletons; the top ten hold around 1.7%. The data are from a study of shared clonotypes between healthy human individuals. Looking at the study overall: Those who served as donors were two women and a few men between the ages of 18 and 49. A donor's plate count was three for CD4 naive and three for CD4 memory; CD8 naive had two and CD8 memory one.

The study, taken as a whole, reports: Naive CD4 clonotypes were shared across a handful of donors at about 5%.

The origin of this receptor is a man between 18 and 35 years old in good health. Some clones in this sample may be carry-over from other donors' samples. J is TRBJ2-7 and V is TRBV7-9; TRBD1 matches at 10 bases. Sequenced: naive CD8+ T cells from PBMCs. CDR3 amino acids: CASSLPGTGAYEQYF. CDR3 DNA: TGTGCCAGCAGCTTACCCGGGACAGGGGCCTACGAGCAGTACTTC.